One and the same sample provided the 5 T cell receptor beta chains below, sequenced in a study of response to subunit inactivated influenza vaccine. Each CDR3 protein gets one entry after TCRdb re-called the RT-PCR reads with MiXCR. Of more than 550,000 distinct CDR3 sequences in the sample, approximately 10% are singletons; the top ten hold about 9.4%. This material consisted of PBMCs from blood, taken on the day of vaccination. The receptors shown here come from a man in his fifties who received an inactivated influenza vaccine.

This chain uses TRBV5-5 with TRBJ2-7; the D gene could be TRBD1 or TRBD2 (5 bases each). Germline V gene sequence: CDR1 SGHKS, CDR2 YYEKEE (reference sequence). The ends were cut back, 4 bases at V and 5 bases at J, with 19 bases in the middle. This CDR3 spans 15 amino acids. The chain's CDR3 is CASSLLLRDHNEQYF. CDR3 nucleotides: TGTGCCAGCAGCCTCCTCCTCCGGGACCACAACGAGCAGTACTTC.

The table lists this clonotype with a few counts. This chain joins TRBV20-1 and TRBJ2-7; 9 bases fit TRBD2. CDR1 and CDR2 (germline): DFQATT, SNEGSKA (reference sequence). This CDR3 has 16 residues. J lost 6 bases, V lost 1 base, and 13 bases had no gene match. In DNA form, the CDR3 reads TGCAGTGCTAGAGTGGGGACTAGCTCGTCAGCCCTCGAGCAGTACTTC. Residues: CSARVGTSSSALEQYF.

CDR3 in amino acids: CASSSTSGEIANTGELFF. As DNA, the CDR3 is TGTGCCAGCAGTTCCACTAGCGGGGAGATCGCGAACACCGGGGAGCTGTTTTTT. The J gene is TRBJ2-2, the V gene TRBV28; 10 bases are a match to TRBD2. V shed 4 bases, J shed 0 bases, and the junction held 8 bases outside the gene matches. Per germline, CDR1 MDHEN and CDR2 SYDVKM. This CDR3 comprises 18 residues.

The rearrangement uses TRBV6-2 or TRBV6-3 and TRBJ2-7; D is perhaps TRBD1 or TRBD2 (6 bases each). V was trimmed by 8 bases and J by 2 bases, leaving 16 bases between them. Germline V gives CDR1 MNHEY, CDR2 SVGEGT. The CDR3 contains 14 residues. CDR3 region: CASGRLGGTYEQYF. CDR3 nucleotide sequence: TGTGCCAGCGGTCGACTGGGGGGCACCTACGAGCAGTACTTC.

The count of this clonotype is one. This rearrangement joins TRBV24-1 to TRBJ2-3; tentatively, D is TRBD2 (6 bases). The CDR3 loop spans 15 amino acids. V gave up 10 bases and J gave up 2 bases, with 18 bases separating them. CDR1 and CDR2 (germline): KGHDR, SFDVKD. The CDR3 nucleotides are TGTGCCACTCGCGGGGCTAGCCAAAACACAGATACGCAGTATTTT. Its protein is CATRGASQNTDTQYF.